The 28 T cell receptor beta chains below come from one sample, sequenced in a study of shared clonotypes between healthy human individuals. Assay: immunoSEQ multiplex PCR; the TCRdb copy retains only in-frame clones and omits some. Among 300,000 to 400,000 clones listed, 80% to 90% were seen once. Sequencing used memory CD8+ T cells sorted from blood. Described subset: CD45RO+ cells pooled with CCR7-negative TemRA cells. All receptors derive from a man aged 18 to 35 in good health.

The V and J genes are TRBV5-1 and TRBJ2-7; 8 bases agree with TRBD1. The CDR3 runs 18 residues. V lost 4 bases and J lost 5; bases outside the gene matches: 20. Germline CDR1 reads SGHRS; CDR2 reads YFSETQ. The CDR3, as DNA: TGCGCCAGCAGCCTTGACCCATTCCAGGGGGCGCCGATAAACGAGCAGTACTTC. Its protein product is CASSLDPFQGAPINEQYF. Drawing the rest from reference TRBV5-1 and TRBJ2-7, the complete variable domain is KAGVTQTPRYLIKTRGQQVTLSCSPISGHRSVSWYQQTPGQGLQFLFEYFSETQRNKGNFPGRFSGRQFSNSRSEMNVSTLELGDSALYLCASSLDPFQGAPINEQYFGPGTRLTVT.

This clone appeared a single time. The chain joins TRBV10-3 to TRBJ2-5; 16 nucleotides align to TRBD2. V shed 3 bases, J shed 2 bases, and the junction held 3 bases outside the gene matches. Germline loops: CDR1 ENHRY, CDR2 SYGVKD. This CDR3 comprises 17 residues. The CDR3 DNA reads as TGTGCCATCAGTGACCCGGGACTAGCGGGAGGGCAAGAGACCCAGTACTTC. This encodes CAISDPGLAGGQETQYF.

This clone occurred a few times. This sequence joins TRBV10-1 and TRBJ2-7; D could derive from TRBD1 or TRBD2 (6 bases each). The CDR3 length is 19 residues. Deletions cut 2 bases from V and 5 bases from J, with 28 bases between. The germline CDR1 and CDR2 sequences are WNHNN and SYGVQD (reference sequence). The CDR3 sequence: CASSEGGTLYGGLRDEQYF. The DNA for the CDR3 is TGCGCCAGCAGTGAGGGAGGAACTTTATACGGGGGCCTTCGGGACGAGCAGTACTTC.

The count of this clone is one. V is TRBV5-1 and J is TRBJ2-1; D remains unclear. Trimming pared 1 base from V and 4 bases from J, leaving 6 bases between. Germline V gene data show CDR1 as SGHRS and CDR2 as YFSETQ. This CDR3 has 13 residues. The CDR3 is CASSLPAYNEQFF. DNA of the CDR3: TGCGCCAGCAGCTTGCCGGCTTACAATGAGCAGTTCTTC.

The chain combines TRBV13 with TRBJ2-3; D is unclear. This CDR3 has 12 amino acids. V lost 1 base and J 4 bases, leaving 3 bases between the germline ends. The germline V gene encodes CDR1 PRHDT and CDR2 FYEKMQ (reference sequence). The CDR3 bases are TGTGCCAGCAGCTTAGACCCAGATACGCAGTATTTT. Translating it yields CASSLDPDTQYF.

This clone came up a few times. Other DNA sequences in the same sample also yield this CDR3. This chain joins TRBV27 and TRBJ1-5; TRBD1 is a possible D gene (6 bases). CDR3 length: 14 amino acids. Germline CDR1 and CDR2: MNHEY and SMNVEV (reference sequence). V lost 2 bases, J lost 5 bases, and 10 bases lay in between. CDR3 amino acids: CASSLVQGDQPQHF. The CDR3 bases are TGTGCCAGCAGTTTAGTACAGGGTGATCAGCCCCAGCATTTT.

The CDR3 spells CASSLGERSYEQYF. The DNA for the CDR3 is TGTGCCAGCAGCTTGGGAGAAAGGAGCTACGAGCAGTACTTC. This rearrangement joins TRBV5-6 to TRBJ2-7; D is undetermined. In germline, CDR1 is SGHDT, CDR2 YYEEEE. The CDR3 sequence is 14 residues long. V was shortened by 0 bases and J by 3 bases, with 10 bases between the two germline ends.

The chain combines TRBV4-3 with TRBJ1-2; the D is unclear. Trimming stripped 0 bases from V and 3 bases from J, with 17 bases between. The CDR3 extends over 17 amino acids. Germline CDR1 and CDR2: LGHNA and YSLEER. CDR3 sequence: CASSQEGFPTFDYGYTF. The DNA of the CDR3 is TGCGCCAGCAGCCAAGAGGGCTTCCCCACGTTCGACTATGGCTACACCTTC.

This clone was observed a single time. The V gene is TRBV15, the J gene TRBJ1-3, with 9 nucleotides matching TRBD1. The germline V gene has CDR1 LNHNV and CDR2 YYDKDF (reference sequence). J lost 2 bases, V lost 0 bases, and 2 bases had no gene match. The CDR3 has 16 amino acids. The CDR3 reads CATSRDRTGAGNTIYF. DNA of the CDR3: TGTGCCACCAGCAGAGATCGGACAGGGGCTGGAAACACCATATATTTT.

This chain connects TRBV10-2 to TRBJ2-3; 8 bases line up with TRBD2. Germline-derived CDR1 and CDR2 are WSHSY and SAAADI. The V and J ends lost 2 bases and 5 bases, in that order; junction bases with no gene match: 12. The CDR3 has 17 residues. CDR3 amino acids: CASSEEIGGGLGDTQYF. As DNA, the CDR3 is TGCGCCAGCAGTGAGGAGATTGGCGGGGGGTTGGGAGATACGCAGTATTTT.

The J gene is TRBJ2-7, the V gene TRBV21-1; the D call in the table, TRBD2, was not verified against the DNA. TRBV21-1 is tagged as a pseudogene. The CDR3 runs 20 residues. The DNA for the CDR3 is TGTGCCAGCAGCAAAGAGAGGCCGCTTTTGGGACTAGCGGGAACCTACGAGCAGTACTTC. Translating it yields CASSKERPLLGLAGTYEQYF.

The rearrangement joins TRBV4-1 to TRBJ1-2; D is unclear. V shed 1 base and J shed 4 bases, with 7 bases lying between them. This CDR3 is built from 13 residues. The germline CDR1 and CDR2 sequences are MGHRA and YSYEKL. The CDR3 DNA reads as TGCGCCAGCAGCCAAGGGGTGCGCTATGGCTACACCTTC. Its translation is CASSQGVRYGYTF.

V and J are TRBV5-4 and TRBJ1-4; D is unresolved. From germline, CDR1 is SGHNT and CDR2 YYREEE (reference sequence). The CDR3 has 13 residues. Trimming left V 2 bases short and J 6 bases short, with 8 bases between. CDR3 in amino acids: CASSFGEDEKLFF. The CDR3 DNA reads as TGTGCCAGCAGCTTTGGGGAAGATGAAAAACTGTTTTTT. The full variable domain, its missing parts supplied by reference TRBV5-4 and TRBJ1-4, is ETGVTQSPTHLIKTRGQQVTLRCSSQSGHNTVSWYQQALGQGPQFIFQYYREEENGRGNFPPRFSGLQFPNYSSELNVNALELDDSALYLCASSFGEDEKLFFGSGTQLSVL.

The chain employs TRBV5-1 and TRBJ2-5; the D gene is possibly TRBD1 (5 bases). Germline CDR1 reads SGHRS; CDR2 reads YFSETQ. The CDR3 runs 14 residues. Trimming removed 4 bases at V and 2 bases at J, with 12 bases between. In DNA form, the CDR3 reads TGCGCCAGCAGCCCCCACAGGTTTCAAGAGACCCAGTACTTC. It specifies CASSPHRFQETQYF. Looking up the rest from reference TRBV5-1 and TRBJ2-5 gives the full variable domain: KAGVTQTPRYLIKTRGQQVTLSCSPISGHRSVSWYQQTPGQGLQFLFEYFSETQRNKGNFPGRFSGRQFSNSRSEMNVSTLELGDSALYLCASSPHRFQETQYFGPGTRLLVL.

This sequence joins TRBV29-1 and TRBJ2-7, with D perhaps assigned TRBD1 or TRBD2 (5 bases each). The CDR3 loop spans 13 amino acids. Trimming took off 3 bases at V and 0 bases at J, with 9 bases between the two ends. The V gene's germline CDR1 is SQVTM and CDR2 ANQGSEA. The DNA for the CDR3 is TGCAGCGTTGACAGGGACGACTCCTACGAGCAGTACTTC. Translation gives CSVDRDDSYEQYF.

The chain's CDR3 is CASSYGQQAFF. The CDR3 DNA is TGTGCCAGCAGCTACGGACAGCAAGCTTTCTTT. The chain employs TRBV6-5 and TRBJ1-1; D is perhaps TRBD1 (6 bases). The ends were cut back, 6 bases at V and 9 bases at J, with 11 bases in the middle. The CDR3 is 11 amino acids. Germline V gene lookup returns CDR1 MNHEY and CDR2 SVGAGI.

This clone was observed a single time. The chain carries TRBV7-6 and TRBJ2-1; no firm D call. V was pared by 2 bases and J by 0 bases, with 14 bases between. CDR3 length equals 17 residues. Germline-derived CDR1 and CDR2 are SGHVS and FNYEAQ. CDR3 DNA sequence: TGTGCCAGCAGCTTAACGCCCCAGGCCAGCTCCTACAATGAGCAGTTCTTC. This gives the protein CASSLTPQASSYNEQFF.

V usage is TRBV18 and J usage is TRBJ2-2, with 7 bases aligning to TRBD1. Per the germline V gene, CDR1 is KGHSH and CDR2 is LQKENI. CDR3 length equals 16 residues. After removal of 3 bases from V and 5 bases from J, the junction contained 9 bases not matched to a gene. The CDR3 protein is CASSPEPGQLTGELFF. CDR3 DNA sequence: TGTGCCAGCTCACCGGAACCGGGACAGCTGACCGGGGAGCTGTTTTTT.

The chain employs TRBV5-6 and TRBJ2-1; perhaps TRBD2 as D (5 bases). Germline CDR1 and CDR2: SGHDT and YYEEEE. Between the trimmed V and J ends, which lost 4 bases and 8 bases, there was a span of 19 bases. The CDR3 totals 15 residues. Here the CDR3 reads CASSPEIALRDEQFF. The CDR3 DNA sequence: TGTGCCAGCAGCCCTGAGATAGCGCTCAGAGATGAGCAGTTCTTC.

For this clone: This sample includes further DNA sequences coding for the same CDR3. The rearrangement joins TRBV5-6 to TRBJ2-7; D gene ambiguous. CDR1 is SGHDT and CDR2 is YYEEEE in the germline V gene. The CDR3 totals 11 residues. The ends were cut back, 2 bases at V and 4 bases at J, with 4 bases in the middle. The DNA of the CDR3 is TGTGCCAGCAGCTTCTCGTACGAGCAGTACTTC. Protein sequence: CASSFSYEQYF.

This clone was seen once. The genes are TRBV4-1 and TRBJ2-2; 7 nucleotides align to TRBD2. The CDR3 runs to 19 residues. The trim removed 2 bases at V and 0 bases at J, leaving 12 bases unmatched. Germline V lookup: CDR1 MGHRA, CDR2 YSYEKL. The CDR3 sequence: CASSQHATGGPPNTGELFF. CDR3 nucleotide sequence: TGCGCCAGCAGCCAACACGCCACGGGGGGACCTCCGAACACCGGGGAGCTGTTTTTT.

This CDR3 is CASSAPGASAYEQYF. The CDR3 DNA sequence: TGTGCCAGCAGTGCCCCGGGGGCCTCCGCCTACGAGCAGTACTTC. This chain connects TRBV2 to TRBJ2-7; D assignment may be TRBD1 or TRBD2 (6 bases each). CDR1 is SNHLY and CDR2 is FYNNEI in the germline V gene. There are 15 residues in the CDR3. Trimming pared 4 bases from V and 2 bases from J, leaving 15 bases between.

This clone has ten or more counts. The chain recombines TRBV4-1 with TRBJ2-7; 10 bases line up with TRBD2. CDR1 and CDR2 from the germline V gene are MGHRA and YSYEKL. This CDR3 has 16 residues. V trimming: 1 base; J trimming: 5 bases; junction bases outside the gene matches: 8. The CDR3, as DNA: TGCGCCAGCAGCCAAGTCTCTAGCGGGAGTTTCGACGAGCAGTACTTC. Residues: CASSQVSSGSFDEQYF.

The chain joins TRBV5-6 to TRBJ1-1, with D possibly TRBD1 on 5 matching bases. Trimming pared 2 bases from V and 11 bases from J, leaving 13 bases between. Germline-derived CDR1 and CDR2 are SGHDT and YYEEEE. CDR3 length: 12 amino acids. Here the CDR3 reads CASSFGTAEAFF. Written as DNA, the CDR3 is TGTGCCAGCAGCTTCGGGACGGCGGAGGCTTTCTTT. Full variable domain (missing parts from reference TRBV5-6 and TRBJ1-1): DAGVTQSPTHLIKTRGQQVTLRCSPKSGHDTVSWYQQALGQGPQFIFQYYEEEERQRGNFPDRFSGHQFPNYSSELNVNALLLGDSALYLCASSFGTAEAFFGQGTRLTVV.

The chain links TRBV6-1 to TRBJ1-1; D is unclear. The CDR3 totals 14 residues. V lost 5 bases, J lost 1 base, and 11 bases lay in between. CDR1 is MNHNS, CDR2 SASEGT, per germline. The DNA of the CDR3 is TGTGCCAGCAGTTCTCCGGTGGAGAACACTGAAGCTTTCTTT. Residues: CASSSPVENTEAFF.

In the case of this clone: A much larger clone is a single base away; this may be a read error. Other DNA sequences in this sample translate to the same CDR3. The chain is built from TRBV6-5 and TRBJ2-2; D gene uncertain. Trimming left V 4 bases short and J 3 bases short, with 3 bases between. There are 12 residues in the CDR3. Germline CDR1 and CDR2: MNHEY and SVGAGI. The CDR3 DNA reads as TGTGCCAGCAGTTTGTACACCGGGGAGCTGTTTTTT. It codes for CASSLYTGELFF.

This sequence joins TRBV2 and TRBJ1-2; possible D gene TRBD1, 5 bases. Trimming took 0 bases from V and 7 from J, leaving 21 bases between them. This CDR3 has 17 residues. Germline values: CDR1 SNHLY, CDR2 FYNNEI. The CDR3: CASSEAFGGSSAGGYTF. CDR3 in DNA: TGTGCCAGCAGTGAAGCGTTCGGGGGAAGCTCGGCGGGTGGCTACACCTTC.

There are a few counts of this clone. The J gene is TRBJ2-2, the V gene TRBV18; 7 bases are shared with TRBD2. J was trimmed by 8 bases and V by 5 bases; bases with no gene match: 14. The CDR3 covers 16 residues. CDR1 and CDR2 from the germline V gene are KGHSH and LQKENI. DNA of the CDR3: TGTGCCAGCTCAGATGTTGCGGGAGTCGTTTCAGGGGAGCTGTTTTTT. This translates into CASSDVAGVVSGELFF. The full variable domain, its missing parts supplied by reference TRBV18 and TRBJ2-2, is NAGVMQNPRHLVRRRGQEARLRCSPMKGHSHVYWYRQLPEEGLKFMVYLQKENIIDESGMPKERFSAEFPKEGPSILRIQQVVRGDSAAYFCASSDVAGVVSGELFFGEGSRLTVL.